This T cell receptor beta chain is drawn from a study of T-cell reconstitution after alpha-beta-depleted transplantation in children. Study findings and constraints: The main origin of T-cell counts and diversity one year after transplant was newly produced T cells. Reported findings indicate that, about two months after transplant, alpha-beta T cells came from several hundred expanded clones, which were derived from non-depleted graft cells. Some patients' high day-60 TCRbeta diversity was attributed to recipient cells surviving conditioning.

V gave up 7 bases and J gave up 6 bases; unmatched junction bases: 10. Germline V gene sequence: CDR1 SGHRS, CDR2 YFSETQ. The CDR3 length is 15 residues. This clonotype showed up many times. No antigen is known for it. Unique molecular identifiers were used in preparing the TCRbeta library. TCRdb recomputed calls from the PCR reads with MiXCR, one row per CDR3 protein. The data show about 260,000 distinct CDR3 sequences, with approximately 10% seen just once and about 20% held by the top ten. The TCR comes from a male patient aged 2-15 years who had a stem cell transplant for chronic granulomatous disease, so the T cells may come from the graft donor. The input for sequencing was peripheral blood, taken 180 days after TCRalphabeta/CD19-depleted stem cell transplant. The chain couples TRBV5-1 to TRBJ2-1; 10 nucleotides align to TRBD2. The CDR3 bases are TGCGCCAGCCGTCGGCTAGCGGGAGTGTTCAATGAGCAGTTCTTC. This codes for CASRRLAGVFNEQFF.